This TCR beta chain was recovered during a study of blood T cell repertoires in COVID-19. This clone was recorded only once. In the authors' workflow: Amplification with reference gene primers provided the estimates of nucleated cell counts. Method: immunoSEQ multiplex PCR; TCRdb's copy keeps in-frame clones and lacks some. Clone size and V and J calls were adopted from that table, with D and trimming inferred from the DNA. The table has approximately 360,000 clones, 85% to 90% seen once. The V end was cut by 6 bases, the J end by 3 bases, with 11 bases between. CDR1 MDHEN and CDR2 SYDVKM come from the germline V gene. The CDR3 consists of 13 residues.

V is TRBV28 and J is TRBJ1-2, with a possible D match to TRBD1 (5 bases). The specimen sequenced was peripheral blood. The clonotype originates from a man in his late teens or twenties with active or convalescent COVID-19. In nucleotides, the CDR3 is TGTGCCAGCAGCCCCGGGGGAGACTATGGCTACACCTTC. It is translated as CASSPGGDYGYTF.